One sample yielded the 28 T cell receptor beta chains listed below, sequenced in a study of blood T cell repertoires in COVID-19. Libraries were prepared by immunoSEQ multiplex PCR; TCRdb keeps only in-frame clonotypes and omits some of them. The table records some 210,000 clones, 81% of them present only once. The sample comprised PBMCs or T cells enriched from blood (not recorded which). The receptors shown here come from a man aged 40-50 years who had recovered from COVID-19.

The rearrangement joins TRBV9 to TRBJ2-1, with 8 bases lining up with TRBD2. Trimming took 0 bases from V and 8 from J; bases not matched to a gene: 7. This CDR3 is 15 amino acids long. Germline loops: CDR1 SGDLS, CDR2 YYNGEE. The CDR3, as DNA: TGTGCCAGCAGCGTAGGGAATAGCGGGAACGATGAGCAGTTCTTC. It specifies CASSVGNSGNDEQFF.

The gene calls are TRBV27 and TRBJ2-7; 7 nucleotides agree with TRBD2. This CDR3 region has 14 residues. Trimming removed 9 bases from V and 0 bases from J; junction bases left unmatched: 8. Germline V gene sequence: CDR1 MNHEY, CDR2 SMNVEV (reference sequence). The CDR3 DNA is TGTGCCAGTCAAAAGGGCGGGAGCTCCTACGAGCAGTACTTC. Its protein is CASQKGGSSYEQYF.

The table lists this clone with a count of one. Other DNA sequences from this sample encode an identical CDR3 as well. The chain joins TRBV5-1 to TRBJ1-3; TRBD1 agrees at 8 bases. Germline trimming cut 4 bases from V and 3 bases from J; bases unmatched to any gene: 3. The CDR3 spans 14 residues. The germline V gene has CDR1 SGHRS and CDR2 YFSETQ. The CDR3: CASSPGTGGNTIYF. In nucleotides, the CDR3 is TGCGCCAGCAGCCCCGGGACAGGTGGAAACACCATATATTTT. The variable domain in full, completed from reference TRBV5-1 and TRBJ1-3, reads KAGVTQTPRYLIKTRGQQVTLSCSPISGHRSVSWYQQTPGQGLQFLFEYFSETQRNKGNFPGRFSGRQFSNSRSEMNVSTLELGDSALYLCASSPGTGGNTIYFGEGSWLTVV.

This chain uses TRBV18 with TRBJ1-1, with D hard to call. Trimming took off 3 bases at V and 1 base at J, with 15 bases between the two ends. This CDR3 comprises 16 residues. CDR1 is KGHSH, CDR2 LQKENI, per germline. This CDR3 reads CASSPLPNTENTEAFF. CDR3 nucleotides: TGTGCCAGCTCACCTCTTCCGAATACAGAGAACACTGAAGCTTTCTTT.

The genes are TRBV12-3 or TRBV12-4 and TRBJ2-3; a weak D match, TRBD2 (5 bases). The V and J ends lost 3 bases and 5 bases respectively, with 9 bases between them. This CDR3 contains 13 residues. CDR3 residues: CASSFSGGDTQYF. In nucleotides, the CDR3 is TGTGCCAGCAGTTTCAGTGGAGGAGATACGCAGTATTTT.

The V gene is TRBV30, the J gene TRBJ2-7, with TRBD2 matching 8 bases. This CDR3 contains 14 residues. Germline values: CDR1 GTSNPN, CDR2 SVGIG (reference sequence). With V trimmed by 2 bases and J by 6 bases, 9 bases remained unmatched. The CDR3: CAWSLGGGLLEQYF. Written as DNA, the CDR3 is TGTGCCTGGAGTCTCGGCGGGGGGCTCCTCGAGCAGTACTTC.

The V and J genes are TRBV3-1 (or the pseudogene TRBV3-2) and TRBJ2-1; 9 bases fit TRBD2. V lost 5 bases and J lost 11; bases outside the gene matches: 13. Germline V CDR1 and CDR2: LGHDT, YNNKEL (reference sequence). The CDR3 consists of 15 residues. CDR3: CASSARGGGAIQQFF. CDR3 DNA: TGTGCCAGCAGCGCCCGCGGCGGGGGGGCCATCCAGCAGTTCTTC.

The CDR3 DNA follows: TGCGCCAGCAGCTCCAGATCCGGGACAGGGGCTTCACCCCTCCACTTT. It specifies CASSSRSGTGASPLHF. The chain recombines TRBV5-1 with TRBJ1-6; 10 bases match TRBD1. With 3 bases clipped from V and 9 bases from J, the junction kept 9 bases outside the gene matches. CDR1 SGHRS and CDR2 YFSETQ come from the germline V gene. The CDR3 loop spans 16 amino acids.

The chain combines TRBV5-1 with TRBJ2-5, with TRBD2 matching over 15 bases. The CDR3 loop spans 16 amino acids. Germline CDR1 reads SGHRS; CDR2 reads YFSETQ. After removal of 4 bases from V and 3 bases from J, the junction contained 4 bases not matched to a gene. CDR3 nucleotide sequence: TGCGCCAGCAGCCCGGGACTAGCGGGGGGAAAAGAGACCCAGTACTTC. It is translated as CASSPGLAGGKETQYF.

The rearrangement links TRBV11-2 to TRBJ2-6; weak D call: TRBD2 (7 bases). CDR1 is SGHAT and CDR2 is FQNNGV in the germline V gene. The CDR3 extends over 16 amino acids. V was trimmed by 2 bases and J by 4 bases, leaving 12 bases between them. The CDR3 bases are TGTGCCAGCAGCTTAAGGGGGGGAATAGGGGCCAACGTCCTGACTTTC. This encodes CASSLRGGIGANVLTF. Full variable domain (remainder filled in from reference TRBV11-2 and TRBJ2-6): EAGVAQSPRYKIIEKRQSVAFWCNPISGHATLYWYQQILGQGPKLLIQFQNNGVVDDSQLPKDRFSAERLKGVDSTLKIQPAKLEDSAVYLCASSLRGGIGANVLTFGAGSRLTVL.

This chain joins TRBV19 and TRBJ1-1; D gene unclear. The ends were cut back, 1 base at V and 0 bases at J, with 9 bases in the middle. The CDR3 is 15 residues long. Germline V CDR1 and CDR2: LNHDA, SQIVND (reference sequence). In nucleotides, the CDR3 is TGTGCCAGTAGTATAGCCAGGCACATGAACACTGAAGCTTTCTTT. Its protein is CASSIARHMNTEAFF.

The rearrangement uses TRBV4-1 and TRBJ1-1; D unresolved. The CDR3 totals 14 residues. V was clipped by 1 base and J by 6 bases, with 12 bases between them. Per germline, CDR1 MGHRA and CDR2 YSYEKL. The CDR3 protein is CASSQAEGFAEAFF. In DNA form, the CDR3 reads TGCGCCAGCAGCCAAGCCGAGGGATTCGCTGAAGCTTTCTTT.

The chain couples TRBV4-2 to TRBJ1-3; 11 bases fit TRBD1. CDR3 length: 16 residues. Germline CDR1 is LGHNA and CDR2 is YNFKEQ. J gave up 6 bases and V 4 bases, and 8 bases lay outside the gene matches. The CDR3 is CASSPQDRGRENTIYF. CDR3 coding DNA: TGTGCCAGCAGCCCCCAGGACAGGGGGCGAGAAAACACCATATATTTT.

This clone was counted a single time. The genes are TRBV18 and TRBJ1-2; 12 bases match TRBD1. The J segment lost 6 bases and the V segment lost 3 bases, leaving 5 bases of the junction unmatched. The V gene's germline CDR1 is KGHSH and CDR2 LQKENI. This CDR3 is built from 15 residues. Written as DNA, the CDR3 is TGTGCCAGCTCACCCCGGGACAGGGGGCAGGATGGCTACACCTTC. Its translation: CASSPRDRGQDGYTF.

This clone has a single count. This chain uses TRBV6-1 with TRBJ1-2; a weak D match, TRBD1 (6 bases). Trimming pared 2 bases from V and 8 bases from J, leaving 15 bases between. The CDR3 loop spans 14 amino acids. Germline values: CDR1 MNHNS, CDR2 SASEGT. CDR3 in amino acids: CASSELGQNPGYTF. The CDR3 DNA sequence: TGTGCCAGCAGTGAATTGGGACAAAACCCGGGCTACACCTTC.

CDR3 sequence (DNA): TGTGCCAGCAGCAAAATTAGCGGGACGCGTGAGCAGTTCTTC. This encodes CASSKISGTREQFF. V is TRBV7-2 and J is TRBJ2-1, with 8 bases identical to TRBD2. Germline values: CDR1 SGHTA, CDR2 FQGNSA. This CDR3 comprises 14 residues. With V trimmed by 5 bases and J by 9 bases, 9 bases remained unmatched.

The table lists this clone with a count of one. The chain carries TRBV7-9 and TRBJ1-2, with TRBD1 matching 7 bases. The CDR3 length is 16 residues. The germline V gene has CDR1 SEHNR and CDR2 FQNEAQ (reference sequence). The V and J ends lost 5 bases and 1 base, in that order; junction bases with no gene match: 10. This chain's CDR3 is CASSPLPGQLNYGYTF. The CDR3 DNA follows: TGTGCCAGCAGCCCCTTACCGGGACAGCTTAACTATGGCTACACCTTC.

V is TRBV9 and J is TRBJ2-7; TRBD1 aligns across 8 bases. CDR1 is SGDLS and CDR2 is YYNGEE in the germline V gene. The V gene end was trimmed by 4 bases and the J gene end by 5 bases; junction bases not matched to a gene: 8. The CDR3 has 14 amino acids. CDR3 nucleotides: TGTGCCAGCAGCTCCCAGACAGGGGTGAACGAGCAGTACTTC. This codes for CASSSQTGVNEQYF.

The rearrangement links TRBV20-1 to TRBJ1-3; D is unresolved. The CDR3 covers 9 residues. Germline values: CDR1 DFQATT, CDR2 SNEGSKA (reference sequence). Trimming stripped 4 bases from V and 16 bases from J, with 11 bases between. The CDR3 spells CSANPGGYF. CDR3 in DNA: TGCAGTGCTAATCCAGGTGGGTATTTT.

Concerning this clone itself: The sample carries other DNA sequences with the same CDR3. The V gene is TRBV19, the J gene TRBJ1-6; TRBD1 matches at 9 bases. This CDR3 comprises 13 residues. The V segment lost 6 bases and the J segment 9 bases; nucleotides outside the gene matches: 3. Germline V gene sequence: CDR1 LNHDA, CDR2 SQIVND (reference sequence). CDR3 sequence (DNA): TGTGCCAGTAGGCGACAGGGGGGTTCACCCCTCCACTTT. It is translated as CASRRQGGSPLHF. The full variable domain, with the rest looked up from reference TRBV19 and TRBJ1-6, is DGGITQSPKYLFRKEGQNVTLSCEQNLNHDAMYWYRQDPGQGLRLIYYSQIVNDFQKGDIAEGYSVSREKKESFPLTVTSAQKNPTAFYLCASRRQGGSPLHFGNGTRLTVT.

The V gene is TRBV18, the J gene TRBJ2-1, with no clear D. The germline CDR1 and CDR2 sequences are KGHSH and LQKENI. V was clipped by 3 bases and J by 0 bases, with 9 bases between them. The CDR3 runs 15 residues. The CDR3 DNA sequence: TGTGCCAGCTCACCGGTGATACTCTCCTACAATGAGCAGTTCTTC. Translation gives CASSPVILSYNEQFF. Full variable domain (missing parts from reference TRBV18 and TRBJ2-1): NAGVMQNPRHLVRRRGQEARLRCSPMKGHSHVYWYRQLPEEGLKFMVYLQKENIIDESGMPKERFSAEFPKEGPSILRIQQVVRGDSAAYFCASSPVILSYNEQFFGPGTRLTVL.

The rearrangement links TRBV6-5 to TRBJ1-1; TRBD1 matches 7 bases. This CDR3 region has 14 residues. Germline CDR1 and CDR2: MNHEY and SVGAGI. V dropped 4 bases and J dropped 7; count of bases not matched to a gene: 9. The CDR3 loop reads CASSWQQGPLEAFF. The CDR3 coding sequence is TGTGCCAGCAGTTGGCAACAGGGGCCGCTTGAAGCTTTCTTT.

This chain joins TRBV2 and TRBJ2-3, with TRBD2 identical over 11 bases. The germline gives CDR1 SNHLY, CDR2 FYNNEI. This CDR3 has 17 amino acids. The trim removed 6 bases at V and 3 bases at J, leaving 11 bases unmatched. The CDR3 coding sequence is TGTGCCAGCAGGATTATAGCGGGGGGGCTAGTGACAGATACGCAGTATTTT. Protein sequence: CASRIIAGGLVTDTQYF. Supplemented by reference TRBV2 and TRBJ2-3, the full variable domain reads EPEVTQTPSHQVTQMGQEVILRCVPISNHLYFYWYRQILGQKVEFLVSFYNNEISEKSEIFDDQFSVERPDGSNFTLKIRSTKLEDSAMYFCASRIIAGGLVTDTQYFGPGTRLTVL.

The rearrangement links TRBV24-1 to TRBJ1-2; weak D call: TRBD1 (6 bases). The CDR3 has 13 residues. CDR1 and CDR2 (germline): KGHDR, SFDVKD. Between the trimmed V and J ends, which lost 3 bases and 7 bases, there was a span of 11 bases. DNA of the CDR3: TGTGCCACCAGTGATCCAGGGGTGTTTGGCTACACCTTC. Translation: CATSDPGVFGYTF.

V and J are TRBV11-2 and TRBJ1-1; 8 positions agree with TRBD1. The germline gives CDR1 SGHAT, CDR2 FQNNGV. CDR3 length: 15 residues. The V gene end was trimmed by 2 bases and the J gene end by 4 bases; junction bases not matched to a gene: 6. Here the CDR3 DNA reads TGTGCCAGCAGCTTAAGGGACAGGCTAGGCACTGAAGCTTTCTTT. The encoded protein is CASSLRDRLGTEAFF.

The chain recombines TRBV4-1 with TRBJ2-7, with a weak D call TRBD2 (5 bases). Trimming removed 2 bases from V and 4 bases from J, with 15 bases in between. This CDR3 has 15 residues. CDR1 is MGHRA, CDR2 YSYEKL, per germline. This chain's CDR3 is CASSQLYGTGYEQYF. The CDR3 DNA sequence: TGCGCCAGCAGCCAATTATATGGTACGGGGTACGAGCAGTACTTC.

This chain joins TRBV18 and TRBJ2-5; D may be TRBD1 (6 bases). The CDR3 is 15 amino acids. Germline V gene data show CDR1 as KGHSH and CDR2 as LQKENI. Trimming left V 5 bases short and J 5 bases short, with 18 bases between. In nucleotides, the CDR3 is TGTGCCAGCTCATCTCAAAAAGGGGGTCTGGAGACCCAGTACTTC. This gives the protein CASSSQKGGLETQYF.

This chain links TRBV6-5 with TRBJ2-7, with 8 positions matching TRBD1. This CDR3 contains 15 residues. CDR1 MNHEY and CDR2 SVGAGI come from the germline V gene. After removal of 6 bases from V and 3 bases from J, the junction contained 10 bases not matched to a gene. CDR3: CASRTEQGVVYEQYF. The CDR3 DNA is TGTGCCAGCAGGACAGAACAGGGGGTCGTCTACGAGCAGTACTTC.